The clone carrying this TCR beta chain appeared a few times. Trimming shortened V by 8 bases and J by 8 bases, and 15 bases separated the two germline ends. The CDR3 has 13 amino acids. Germline values: CDR1 SEHNR, CDR2 FQNEAQ (reference sequence). This record belongs to a study of cytomegalovirus exposure and HLA in healthy donors. PCR used 60 Vbeta primers and 13 Jbeta primers. TCRdb's table, derived via immunoSEQ multiplex PCR, lists solely in-frame clones and lacks some. The sample carries more than 95,000 clones, 75% recorded once. The receptor's source is a woman aged 18-29 years in good health and CMV-seronegative. This rearrangement joins TRBV7-9 to TRBJ1-4; possibly TRBD1 for D (5 bases). Specimen: PBMCs. The CDR3 reads CASGGDSGEKLFF. The CDR3 region has the DNA TGTGCCAGCGGTGGGGACTCTGGGGAAAAACTGTTTTTT.